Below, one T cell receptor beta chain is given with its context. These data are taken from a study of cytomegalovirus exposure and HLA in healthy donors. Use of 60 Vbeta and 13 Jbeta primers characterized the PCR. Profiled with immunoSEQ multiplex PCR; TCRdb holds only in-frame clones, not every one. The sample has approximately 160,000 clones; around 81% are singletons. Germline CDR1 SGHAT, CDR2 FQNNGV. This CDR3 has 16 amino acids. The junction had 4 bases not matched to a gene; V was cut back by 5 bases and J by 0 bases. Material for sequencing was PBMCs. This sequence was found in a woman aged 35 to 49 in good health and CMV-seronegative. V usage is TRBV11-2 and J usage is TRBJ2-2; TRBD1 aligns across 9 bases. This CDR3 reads CASSRGTGPNTGELFF. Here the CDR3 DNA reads TGTGCCAGCAGCCGCGGGACAGGGCCGAACACCGGGGAGCTGTTTTTT.